This T cell receptor beta chain was documented in a study of regulatory T cells in long-lasting Graves disease. Study-level findings and limits: Whereas new patients shared 870 or so public clonotypes, persistent patients shared more, at 2,500 to 3,500.

On this clonotype: Antigen unknown.

This CDR3 is 17 amino acids long. J lost 0 bases, V lost 0 bases, and 5 bases had no gene match. Germline assignment: CDR1 MNHEY and CDR2 SVGAGI. According to the study, TCR beta libraries were built with iRepertoire HTBI primers and CDR3-region Arm-PCR. TCRdb redid the calling of the multiplex PCR reads with MiXCR, one entry per CDR3 protein. Of 540,000 or so distinct CDR3 sequences listed, about 13% are singletons. Time point denoted: newly diagnosed GD, antithyroid drugs for less than 3 months. Following extraction of RNA from PBMCs, that RNA was used to make the TCR library. Clinicians diagnosed Graves' disease using American Thyroid Association guidelines. These sequences were also reported in another study, on T cells in Graves' hyperthyroidism and ophthalmopathy.

The specimen was peripheral blood mononuclear cells (PBMCs), collected at new diagnosis, from a patient treated with antithyroid drugs. V usage is TRBV6-5 and J usage is TRBJ1-3; 7 bases are a match to TRBD1. The clonotype was recovered from a man aged 30 to 39 with Graves disease. CDR3 coding DNA: TGTGCCAGCAGTTACTCAGGGGGCGAGAGCTCTGGAAACACCATATATTTT. As protein: CASSYSGGESSGNTIYF.